The text below deals with one TCR beta chain. Antigen: not known. The data were taken from a study of beta chain features in type 1 diabetes. General study findings and limits: The study found moderately but significantly shorter TCRB CDR3s in all four CD4+ subsets of Type 1 diabetes patients. Healthy donors had naive, central memory and Treg TCRB repertoires that appeared less similar than those seen among patients.

The CDR3 contains 17 residues. Germline-derived CDR1 and CDR2 are MRHNA and SNTAGT. The junction had 10 bases not matched to a gene; V was cut back by 3 bases and J by 1 base. Reverse transcribing all isolated RNA meant expressed TCRB transcripts were sequenced. Measured with immunoSEQ multiplex PCR; TCRdb has only the in-frame clones, and not every one. The sample records 300,000 or so clones, about 13% being singletons. V is TRBV6-4 and J is TRBJ1-1; TRBD1 matches 8 bases. The source material was naive CD4+ T cells from blood. This sequence was found in a woman aged 18-30 years with type 1 diabetes. The CDR3 protein is CASSESGGQFWNTEAFF. The CDR3 DNA reads TGTGCCAGCAGTGAGTCAGGGGGCCAATTCTGGAACACTGAAGCTTTCTTT.